This passage covers 15 T cell receptor beta chains from one sample sequenced in a study of regulatory T cells in long-lasting Graves disease. Specified time point: newly diagnosed GD, antithyroid drugs for less than 3 months. The authors made the TCR library using RNA they extracted from PBMCs. HTBI primers from iRepertoire and Arm-PCR of CDR3 regions yielded the TCR beta libraries. TCRdb ran MiXCR on the multiplex PCR reads and lists one entry per CDR3 protein. The sample carries over 500,000 distinct CDR3 sequences, 16% recorded once. These same data were also listed under a study on T cells in Graves' hyperthyroidism and ophthalmopathy.

The starting material was peripheral blood mononuclear cells (PBMCs), obtained at new diagnosis, from a patient treated with antithyroid drugs. Source of these receptors: a woman aged 25 to 45 with Graves disease.

This clonotype has a handful of counts. This chain links TRBV14 with TRBJ2-2; 10 bases line up with TRBD2. CDR1 is SGHDN and CDR2 is FVKESK in the germline V gene. V dropped 1 base and J dropped 2; count of bases not matched to a gene: 7. The CDR3 consists of 18 residues. The chain's CDR3 is CASSQVVGLAANTGELFF. The CDR3 nucleotides are TGTGCCAGCAGCCAAGTAGTAGGACTAGCGGCTAACACCGGGGAGCTGTTTTTT.

This clonotype was counted at least ten times. The J gene is TRBJ2-1, the V gene TRBV2; 9 bases are a match to TRBD1. V gave up 6 bases and J gave up 0 bases; unmatched junction bases: 3. The CDR3 consists of 15 residues. CDR1 SNHLY and CDR2 FYNNEI come from the germline V gene. Written as DNA, the CDR3 is TGTGCCAGCAGCAAGGGACAGGGCTCCTACAATGAGCAGTTCTTC. It is translated as CASSKGQGSYNEQFF. The variable domain in full, with the rest retrieved from reference TRBV2 and TRBJ2-1, is EPEVTQTPSHQVTQMGQEVILRCVPISNHLYFYWYRQILGQKVEFLVSFYNNEISEKSEIFDDQFSVERPDGSNFTLKIRSTKLEDSAMYFCASSKGQGSYNEQFFGPGTRLTVL.

The V gene is TRBV5-1, the J gene TRBJ2-1; D is unclear. The V end lost 6 bases, the J end lost 2 bases, and 15 bases lay between the germline ends. The CDR3 has 15 residues. The germline CDR1 and CDR2 sequences are SGHRS and YFSETQ. CDR3 loop: CASTAQVGTYNEQFF. CDR3 DNA sequence: TGCGCCAGCACGGCCCAAGTCGGTACCTACAATGAGCAGTTCTTC.

This clonotype was counted ten times or more. V and J are TRBV6-1 and TRBJ2-3; 8 nucleotides agree with TRBD2. With V trimmed by 6 bases and J by 2 bases, 7 bases remained unmatched. The CDR3 is made up of 15 amino acids. Per germline, CDR1 MNHNS and CDR2 SASEGT. The CDR3 sequence: CASRVAGGHTDTQYF. In DNA, the CDR3 is TGTGCCAGCAGAGTGGCGGGGGGACACACAGATACGCAGTATTTT.

This clonotype was counted a few times. The V gene is TRBV4-1, the J gene TRBJ2-1; 7 bases line up with TRBD2. Unmatched junction bases numbered 6, after V lost 1 base and J lost 6 bases. The CDR3 loop spans 15 amino acids. CDR1 is MGHRA and CDR2 is YSYEKL in the germline V gene. The CDR3 sequence: CASSQVSSGGNEQFF. CDR3 sequence (DNA): TGCGCCAGCAGCCAAGTGTCTAGCGGTGGCAATGAGCAGTTCTTC.

This clonotype was recorded at least ten times. The CDR3 nucleotides are TGTGCCAGCAGCTCTGGACGGTCAGAGACCCAGTACTTC. Its translation: CASSSGRSETQYF. The chain is built from TRBV7-3 and TRBJ2-5, with D hard to call. With 4 bases removed from V and 4 bases from J, the gap between germline ends came to 10 bases. CDR3 length: 13 amino acids. The germline CDR1 and CDR2 sequences are SGHTA and FQGTGA.

This clonotype was observed at least ten times. The V gene is TRBV2, the J gene TRBJ2-4; 8 bases align to TRBD1. The CDR3 spans 12 residues. V shed 6 bases and J 5 bases; nucleotides not matched to a gene: 0. The V gene's germline CDR1 is SNHLY and CDR2 FYNNEI. This CDR3 reads CASRGQENIQYF. The CDR3 region has the DNA TGTGCCAGCAGGGGACAGGAAAACATTCAGTACTTC.

This clonotype has just a few counts. The chain combines TRBV3-1 with TRBJ2-4; D unclear. Germline V gene data show CDR1 as LGHDT and CDR2 as YNNKEL (reference sequence). V was trimmed by 2 bases and J by 3 bases, leaving 11 bases between them. This CDR3 region has 15 residues. The CDR3 DNA sequence: TGTGCCAGCAGCCAATCTGGTACGGACAAAAACATTCAGTACTTC. Encoded protein: CASSQSGTDKNIQYF.

This clonotype was picked up many times. This chain links TRBV5-1 with TRBJ1-1, with 7 bases that match TRBD1. Germline CDR1 reads SGHRS; CDR2 reads YFSETQ. The CDR3 totals 16 residues. The V segment lost 5 bases and the J segment 1 base; nucleotides outside the gene matches: 11. For the CDR3, the DNA is TGCGCCAGCAGACGGACAGGAGTTCTGTCGAACACTGAAGCTTTCTTT. Its translation: CASRRTGVLSNTEAFF.

This clonotype was seen repeatedly, ten times or more. The V gene is TRBV6-1, the J gene TRBJ2-3; D might be TRBD2 (5 bases). The CDR3 spans 15 residues. From germline, CDR1 is MNHNS and CDR2 SASEGT. Between the trimmed V and J ends, which lost 5 bases and 2 bases, there was a span of 14 bases. The CDR3 DNA follows: TGTGCCAGCAGTCACCAGGACTGGTCCACAGATACGCAGTATTTT. Amino acid sequence: CASSHQDWSTDTQYF.

This clonotype was seen ten or more times. The rearrangement joins TRBV3-1 to TRBJ2-1; unclear D gene. The CDR3 runs 13 residues. The germline CDR1 and CDR2 sequences are LGHDT and YNNKEL (reference sequence). V lost 0 bases to trimming and J lost 9 bases, with 9 bases between them. The CDR3 sequence: CASSQDLGTEQFF. The CDR3 region has the DNA TGTGCCAGCAGCCAAGATCTGGGAACTGAGCAGTTCTTC.

This clonotype was counted a few times. One end of the junction does not line up with germline, which may come from a read error. This rearrangement joins TRBV12-3 or TRBV12-4 to TRBJ1-1; no reliable D call. The length of the CDR3 is 13 residues. CDR3 residues: CASSLSRSTKAFF. CDR3 sequence (DNA): TGTGCCAGCAGTTTATCTCGGAGCACTAAAGCTTTCTTT.

The CDR3 coding sequence is TGCGCCAGCAGCTTCGGACGGCCCACTAACTATGGCTACACCTTC. It yields the protein CASSFGRPTNYGYTF. The chain joins TRBV5-1 to TRBJ1-2, with D unresolved. Germline V gene lookup returns CDR1 SGHRS and CDR2 YFSETQ. V gave up 2 bases and J gave up 0 bases, with 11 bases separating them. The CDR3 extends over 15 amino acids.

This clonotype was picked up many times. The V call is TRBV12-3 or TRBV12-4, the J call TRBJ2-1; 11 bases match TRBD2. J gave up 3 bases and V 2 bases, and 6 bases lay outside the gene matches. The CDR3 sequence is 17 residues long. CDR3 DNA sequence: TGTGCCAGCAGTTTACCGGCCGGGACTAGCGGCTACAATGAGCAGTTCTTC. Amino acid sequence: CASSLPAGTSGYNEQFF.

The chain couples TRBV7-9 to TRBJ2-7; D gene ambiguous. This CDR3 comprises 17 residues. Germline V gives CDR1 SEHNR, CDR2 FQNEAQ (reference sequence). V lost 4 bases to trimming and J lost 5 bases, with 24 bases between them. CDR3 coding DNA: TGTGCCAGCAGCTGGGCCCGGACGGCCTTCGGTCAAGACGAGCAGTACTTC. It codes for CASSWARTAFGQDEQYF.